These 2 T cell receptor beta chains came from one sample sequenced in a study of blood T cell repertoires in COVID-19. Clones were sequenced by immunoSEQ multiplex PCR, and TCRdb holds only the in-frame ones, with some missing. The sample includes about 300,000 clones, about nine tenths of them seen just once. Specimen: PBMCs or T cells enriched from blood (not recorded which). Receptors were obtained from a man aged 25 to 40 who had recovered from COVID-19.

This chain uses TRBV28 with TRBJ2-5; maybe TRBD2 (7 bases). Germline loops: CDR1 MDHEN, CDR2 SYDVKM. CDR3 length: 14 amino acids. Trimming cost V 3 bases and J 6 bases, with 14 bases left between them. CDR3 DNA: TGTGCCAGCAGTTTCGGGGGGCGGGAAAAGACCCAGTACTTC. It translates to CASSFGGREKTQYF.

V gene TRBV19 combines with J gene TRBJ1-5; D remains unclear. Trimming removed 6 bases at V and 0 bases at J, with 15 bases between. The CDR3 consists of 16 residues. In germline, CDR1 is LNHDA, CDR2 SQIVND (reference sequence). For the CDR3, the DNA is TGTGCCAGTAGAGGCAGCTTCCCAGGTAGCAATCAGCCCCAGCATTTT. This encodes CASRGSFPGSNQPQHF.